Here is one T cell receptor (beta chain) with its context. cDNA serving as the sequencing template came from extracted, reverse transcribed RNA. TCRdb's copy holds only in-frame clones and misses some; the assay was immunoSEQ multiplex PCR. The sample consists of 110,000 to 150,000 clones, 54% of them appearing once. Treatment: oral pan-JAK inhibitor, 5-10 mg twice daily. Germline V CDR1 and CDR2: MNHNS, SASEGT. V lost 2 bases to trimming and J lost 5 bases, with 12 bases between them. The CDR3 covers 14 residues. The entry originates in a study of CD8+ T cells in alopecia areata. The TCR sequence derives from a human donor with alopecia areata. The chain is built from TRBV6-1 and TRBJ2-5; no reliable D call. The sequencing used CD8+ T cells sorted from blood, collected at week 4, from a patient treated with tofacitinib. DNA for the CDR3: TGTGCCAGCAGTGAACGGCGGCCGCGGGAGACCCAGTACTTC. Encoded protein: CASSERRPRETQYF.